These 31 T cell receptor beta chains were all obtained from the same sample, sequenced in a study of blood T cell repertoires in COVID-19. Profiled with immunoSEQ multiplex PCR; TCRdb holds only in-frame clones, not every one. Here the sample spans fewer than 15,000 clones, around nine tenths being singletons. Source material: peripheral blood. The receptors derive from a human donor in a cohort sampled during active COVID-19.

This chain connects TRBV19 to TRBJ1-5, with TRBD1 as a possible D gene (5 bases). CDR1 LNHDA and CDR2 SQIVND come from the germline V gene (reference sequence). Trimming pared 7 bases from V and 7 bases from J, leaving 20 bases between. The CDR3 is made up of 15 amino acids. The CDR3 is CASKVQGDMVQPQHF. The CDR3 DNA is TGTGCCAGTAAAGTCCAGGGTGATATGGTCCAGCCCCAGCATTTT.

The rearrangement links TRBV4-3 to TRBJ1-6; the D is unclear. V was shortened by 0 bases and J by 3 bases, with 15 bases between the two germline ends. CDR1 and CDR2 (germline): LGHNA, YSLEER. CDR3 length: 18 amino acids. The DNA for the CDR3 is TGCGCCAGCAGCCAAGATCCGGGCAGAGGGAGCTATAATTCACCCCTCCACTTT. This encodes CASSQDPGRGSYNSPLHF.

This clone was detected a few times. The gene calls are TRBV7-9 and TRBJ1-2; D is perhaps TRBD1 (5 bases). Germline V gives CDR1 SEHNR, CDR2 FQNEAQ (reference sequence). Deletions cut 2 bases from V and 5 bases from J, with 12 bases between. CDR3 length equals 14 residues. The chain's CDR3 is CASSLPTVIYGYTF. CDR3 bases: TGTGCCAGCAGCTTACCGACAGTTATATATGGCTACACCTTC. Combining the CDR3 with reference TRBV7-9 and TRBJ1-2 gives the whole variable domain DTGVSQNPRHKITKRGQNVTFRCDPISEHNRLYWYRQTLGQGPEFLTYFQNEAQLEKSRLLSDRFSAERPKGSFSTLEIQRTEQGDSAMYLCASSLPTVIYGYTFGSGTRLTVV.

This chain connects TRBV7-8 to TRBJ1-2; unclear D gene. CDR3 length equals 15 residues. V lost 1 base and J 8 bases, leaving 17 bases between the germline ends. The germline CDR1 and CDR2 sequences are SGHVS and FQNEAQ. The CDR3 sequence: CASSLGVRGIEGYTF. CDR3 coding DNA: TGTGCCAGCAGCTTAGGAGTTCGAGGGATTGAGGGCTACACCTTC.

This sequence joins TRBV12-5 and TRBJ2-1; weak D call: TRBD2 (6 bases). Per germline, CDR1 LGHNT and CDR2 FRNRAP. V shed 6 bases and J shed 8 bases, with 17 bases lying between them. The CDR3 length is 14 residues. The CDR3 loop is CASGPGTPSHEQFF. DNA of the CDR3: TGTGCTAGTGGCCCCGGGACTCCTTCCCATGAGCAGTTCTTC. The whole variable domain, filled in from reference TRBV12-5 and TRBJ2-1, reads DARVTQTPRHKVTEMGQEVTMRCQPILGHNTVFWYRQTMMQGLELLAYFRNRAPLDDSGMPKDRFSAEMPDATLATLKIQPSEPRDSAVYFCASGPGTPSHEQFFGPGTRLTVL.

The rearrangement uses TRBV9 and TRBJ1-3, with D maybe TRBD1 (6 bases). Trimming left V 1 base short and J 1 base short, with 9 bases between. This CDR3 region has 15 residues. Germline V gene data show CDR1 as SGDLS and CDR2 as YYNGEE. The CDR3 nucleotides read TGTGCCAGCAGCGTACTACAGGGATCTGGAAACACCATATATTTT. As protein: CASSVLQGSGNTIYF.

The chain is built from TRBV11-2 and TRBJ2-5; 8 nucleotides match TRBD1. J was trimmed by 5 bases and V by 0 bases; bases with no gene match: 5. The CDR3 is 15 amino acids. The germline V gene has CDR1 SGHAT and CDR2 FQNNGV. In nucleotides, the CDR3 is TGTGCCAGCAGCTTAGAGGCCAGGGGGCGCGAGACCCAGTACTTC. This sequence encodes CASSLEARGRETQYF.

The chain couples TRBV30 to TRBJ2-7; unclear D gene. Germline V CDR1 and CDR2: GTSNPN, SVGIG (reference sequence). Trimming removed 0 bases from V and 4 bases from J, with 4 bases in between. This CDR3 comprises 11 residues. CDR3 DNA sequence: TGTGCCTGGAGTGTCAATTACGAGCAGTACTTC. This sequence encodes CAWSVNYEQYF.

The chain couples TRBV7-8 to TRBJ2-1; D possibly corresponds to TRBD2 (5 bases). Germline V gene data show CDR1 as SGHVS and CDR2 as FQNEAQ. The CDR3 is 16 residues long. V was trimmed by 1 base and J by 0 bases, leaving 10 bases between them. Written as DNA, the CDR3 is TGTGCCAGCAGCTTAGTGCGGGCTAGCTCCTACAATGAGCAGTTCTTC. Protein product: CASSLVRASSYNEQFF.

The chain employs TRBV9 and TRBJ2-1, with 10 positions matching TRBD2. The CDR3 has 17 amino acids. Germline-derived CDR1 and CDR2 are SGDLS and YYNGEE. The trim removed 5 bases at V and 8 bases at J, leaving 16 bases unmatched. CDR3 DNA sequence: TGTGCCAGCAGTTCGAAAATGCTAGCGGGGGTGATCGATGAGCAGTTCTTC. Translation: CASSSKMLAGVIDEQFF.

J is TRBJ1-1 and V is TRBV5-1; a possible D gene is TRBD1 (6 bases). Between the trimmed V and J ends, which lost 6 bases and 4 bases, there was a span of 7 bases. Germline V gene lookup returns CDR1 SGHRS and CDR2 YFSETQ. This CDR3 contains 11 residues. The CDR3 here is CASTRGTEAFF. CDR3 in DNA: TGCGCCAGCACCAGGGGCACTGAAGCTTTCTTT.

This clone was seen only a few times. The genes are TRBV19 and TRBJ1-5, with D tentatively TRBD1 (5 bases). CDR3 size: 17 residues. The V gene lost 6 bases and the J gene lost 2 bases, with 20 bases spanning the gap. Looked up from germline, CDR1 is LNHDA and CDR2 is SQIVND (reference sequence). As DNA, the CDR3 is TGTGCCAGTAGGGATTATGGGACTAAGGACGGCAATCAGCCCCAGCATTTT. Amino acid sequence: CASRDYGTKDGNQPQHF.

This rearrangement joins TRBV2 to TRBJ2-7; no reliable D call. Trimming took 2 bases from V and 5 from J, leaving 13 bases between them. CDR3 size: 14 residues. Germline V gene data show CDR1 as SNHLY and CDR2 as FYNNEI. The CDR3 region is CASSEPYPRDEQYF. The CDR3 coding sequence is TGTGCCAGCAGTGAACCCTATCCTCGGGACGAGCAGTACTTC.

The V and J genes are TRBV28 and TRBJ2-7; 12 positions agree with TRBD1. The germline V gene has CDR1 MDHEN and CDR2 SYDVKM. The junction had 5 bases not matched to a gene; V was cut back by 7 bases and J by 7 bases. The CDR3 runs 13 residues. CDR3 in amino acids: CASMGQGAWEQYF. The CDR3 nucleotides read TGTGCCAGCATGGGACAGGGGGCATGGGAGCAGTACTTC.

This chain uses TRBV3-1 (or the pseudogene TRBV3-2) with TRBJ2-1; 8 nucleotides match TRBD2. Germline loops: CDR1 LGHDT, CDR2 YNNKEL (reference sequence). With 4 bases clipped from V and 7 bases from J, the junction kept 12 bases outside the gene matches. This CDR3 has 16 residues. The CDR3 coding sequence is TGTGCCAGCAGCCTAAGGGGGACTAGGGGGAGGAATGAGCAGTTCTTC. It yields the protein CASSLRGTRGRNEQFF.

V is TRBV18 and J is TRBJ1-1, with D unresolved. There are 15 residues in the CDR3. Trimming stripped 6 bases from V and 0 bases from J, with 14 bases between. Germline-derived CDR1 and CDR2 are KGHSH and LQKENI. The CDR3 sequence: CASSERNSMNTEAFF. The DNA for the CDR3 is TGTGCCAGCTCCGAGCGGAACAGCATGAACACTGAAGCTTTCTTT.

V and J are TRBV10-3 and TRBJ2-2, with 10 bases lining up with TRBD1. CDR3 length: 14 amino acids. Unmatched junction bases numbered 5, after V lost 6 bases and J lost 7 bases. Germline V lookup: CDR1 ENHRY, CDR2 SYGVKD. This CDR3 is CAIRGTGEIGELFF. Written as DNA, the CDR3 is TGTGCCATCAGAGGGACAGGGGAAATCGGGGAGCTGTTTTTT.

The chain joins TRBV2 to TRBJ1-1, with 8 bases fitting TRBD1. V dropped 5 bases and J dropped 11; count of bases not matched to a gene: 7. This CDR3 spans 12 amino acids. Germline CDR1 reads SNHLY; CDR2 reads FYNNEI. The CDR3 DNA is TGTGCCAGCAGTTCGACAGGGGAAAGGGCTTTCTTT. It specifies CASSSTGERAFF.

The chain has TRBV19 and TRBJ1-1; 9 bases agree with TRBD1. This CDR3 contains 16 residues. Germline V lookup: CDR1 LNHDA, CDR2 SQIVND (reference sequence). V gave up 3 bases and J gave up 3 bases; unmatched junction bases: 8. The CDR3 loop is CASSIDRGAWDTEAFF. The CDR3 DNA reads TGTGCCAGTAGTATCGACAGGGGGGCTTGGGACACTGAAGCTTTCTTT.

Worth noting for this clone: Other nucleotide sequences from this sample produce the same CDR3. This rearrangement joins TRBV11-3 to TRBJ2-1; a possible D gene is TRBD2 (7 bases). The CDR3 spans 17 residues. V dropped 1 base and J dropped 2 bases, with 15 bases sitting between them. Germline CDR1 reads SGHNT; CDR2 reads YENEEA. CDR3 in amino acids: CASSLGGGRRAYNEQFF. The DNA for the CDR3 is TGTGCCAGCAGCTTAGGGGGGGGGCGGAGGGCCTACAATGAGCAGTTCTTC.

V and J are TRBV9 and TRBJ2-1; TRBD1 matches 10 bases. Germline V lookup: CDR1 SGDLS, CDR2 YYNGEE. With 1 base clipped from V and 6 bases from J, the junction kept 4 bases outside the gene matches. The CDR3 is made up of 15 amino acids. The CDR3 is CASSVLGQGLNEQFF. CDR3 bases: TGTGCCAGCAGCGTATTGGGACAGGGGCTCAATGAGCAGTTCTTC.

This clone was seen a single time. This chain connects TRBV5-1 to TRBJ1-1, with D perhaps matching TRBD1 (6 bases). Germline lookup yields CDR1 SGHRS and CDR2 YFSETQ. Between the trimmed V and J ends, which lost 0 bases and 11 bases, there was a span of 11 bases. This CDR3 has 12 residues. CDR3 region: CASSLELGAAFF. CDR3 DNA sequence: TGCGCCAGCAGCTTGGAGCTGGGGGCGGCTTTCTTT.

The chain is built from TRBV14 and TRBJ2-1; D is perhaps TRBD1 (5 bases). The CDR3 totals 16 residues. The germline V and J ends were trimmed by 4 bases and 3 bases, with 16 bases remaining between them. The germline gives CDR1 SGHDN, CDR2 FVKESK. This CDR3 reads CASSLSQGVVYNEQFF. For the CDR3, the DNA is TGTGCCAGCAGCCTTAGCCAAGGGGTCGTCTACAATGAGCAGTTCTTC.

The chain employs TRBV7-9 and TRBJ1-4; a possible D gene is TRBD1 (5 bases). V was cut by 6 bases and J by 13 bases, with 18 bases left in between. CDR1 is SEHNR, CDR2 FQNEAQ, per germline (reference sequence). The CDR3 runs 13 residues. DNA of the CDR3: TGTGCCAGCAGGGGATCCAAGGGGCAGATACTGTTTTTT. It encodes CASRGSKGQILFF. Together with reference TRBV7-9 and TRBJ1-4, the CDR3 gives the full variable domain: DTGVSQNPRHKITKRGQNVTFRCDPISEHNRLYWYRQTLGQGPEFLTYFQNEAQLEKSRLLSDRFSAERPKGSFSTLEIQRTEQGDSAMYLCASRGSKGQILFFGSGTQLSVL.

The chain joins TRBV5-1 to TRBJ2-7; 8 nucleotides match TRBD1. The CDR3 has 14 residues. CDR1 is SGHRS and CDR2 is YFSETQ in the germline V gene. With 4 bases clipped from V and 2 bases from J, the junction kept 5 bases outside the gene matches. CDR3 in DNA: TGCGCCAGCAGCGAGGGACAGGTCCCCTACGAGCAGTACTTC. Translation gives CASSEGQVPYEQYF.

The V and J genes are TRBV7-9 and TRBJ2-3; tentative D call: TRBD1 (5 bases). This CDR3 is built from 16 residues. Germline assignment: CDR1 SEHNR and CDR2 FQNEAQ (reference sequence). V dropped 7 bases and J dropped 0 bases, with 17 bases sitting between them. The CDR3 nucleotides read TGTGCCAGCACCCGTACTGATCGACAGAGCACAGATACGCAGTATTTT. This encodes CASTRTDRQSTDTQYF.

The rearrangement uses TRBV14 and TRBJ1-2, with D uncertain. Trimming pared 1 base from V and 4 bases from J, leaving 13 bases between. CDR1 is SGHDN and CDR2 is FVKESK in the germline V gene. The CDR3 length is 15 residues. CDR3 in amino acids: CASSQGGKGSYGYTF. In DNA form, the CDR3 reads TGTGCCAGCAGCCAAGGAGGAAAAGGGAGCTATGGCTACACCTTC.

The chain joins TRBV3-1 (or the pseudogene TRBV3-2) to TRBJ1-5; 11 bases match TRBD1. The length of the CDR3 is 18 residues. The V and J ends lost 4 bases and 0 bases, in that order; junction bases with no gene match: 8. Germline CDR1 is LGHDT and CDR2 is YNNKEL (reference sequence). The CDR3 nucleotides are TGTGCCAGCAGCCTCCGGGACAGGGGGATATATAGCAATCAGCCCCAGCATTTT. Protein product: CASSLRDRGIYSNQPQHF.

This chain links TRBV3-1 (or the pseudogene TRBV3-2) with TRBJ2-5; 11 nucleotides match TRBD2. The CDR3 contains 14 residues. Per the germline V gene, CDR1 is LGHDT and CDR2 is YNNKEL (reference sequence). Unmatched junction bases numbered 1, after V lost 4 bases and J lost 3 bases. The CDR3 nucleotides are TGTGCCAGCAGCCCGGGACTAGCGGAAGAGACCCAGTACTTC. It specifies CASSPGLAEETQYF.

The chain links TRBV4-1 to TRBJ1-2; D call uncertain. This CDR3 contains 13 residues. Germline-derived CDR1 and CDR2 are MGHRA and YSYEKL. The germline V and J ends were trimmed by 1 base and 8 bases, with 11 bases remaining between them. In DNA form, the CDR3 reads TGCGCCAGCAGCCAAGTTGAAGAAGAGGGCTACACCTTC. Translating it yields CASSQVEEEGYTF.

The V and J genes are TRBV12-3 or TRBV12-4 and TRBJ2-7; D is perhaps TRBD2 (6 bases). The CDR3 length is 13 residues. Trimming removed 5 bases from V and 9 bases from J, with 17 bases in between. In DNA form, the CDR3 reads TGTGCCAGCAGTCCCAGTTCAGTGGGGGGGCAGTACTTC. This encodes CASSPSSVGGQYF.